The 18 T cell receptor beta chains in this list originate from one sample, sequenced in a study of spatial heterogeneity in lung cancer (dated by TCRdb to the late 2010s). The time point label for this specimen denotes: sample taken at primary tumor resection. The library was made by 5' RACE. TCRdb shows the sequencer as NextSeq 500. Through fastp at Q25 and MiXCR, TCRdb rebuilt clones from the public reads, retaining in-frame beta chains. Each entry merges the rows of one CDR3 protein and shows their most common DNA and genes. The sample table lists about 3,600 distinct CDR3 sequences, over 4% of them with a count of one. The biggest ten clones account for about 15% of the sample. General findings and caveats noted by the study authors: A correlation was observed between the number of expanded intratumoral alpha and beta TCRs and the tumor nonsynonymous mutation count.

These receptors have no known antigen. Sequenced material: lung tumor tissue, taken at surgery. The receptors here all came from a female donor with early-stage non-small cell lung cancer.

This clonotype was observed many times. This sequence joins TRBV4-2 and TRBJ2-1; 12 bases map to TRBD2. The CDR3 extends over 14 amino acids. Trimming cost V 5 bases and J 6 bases; bases outside gene matches: 2. CDR1 is LGHNA, CDR2 YNFKEQ, per germline. The CDR3 sequence is CASSRGLAGNEQFF. CDR3 nucleotide sequence: TGTGCCAGCAGCAGGGGACTAGCGGGCAATGAGCAGTTCTTC.

By share, this clonotype counts as medium-sized. The chain recombines TRBV6-1 with TRBJ1-1, with D hard to call. Germline V gene lookup returns CDR1 MNHNS and CDR2 SASEGT. Trimming stripped 4 bases from V and 1 base from J, with 7 bases between. This CDR3 has 13 residues. The CDR3 region has the DNA TGTGCCAGCAGTGTACAGAGGAACACTGAAGCTTTCTTT. It translates to CASSVQRNTEAFF.

By its share, this clonotype is medium-sized. The chain links TRBV23-1 to TRBJ2-7, with TRBD1 matching 7 bases. TRBV23-1 is marked as an open reading frame, function uncertain. This CDR3 comprises 17 residues. V was clipped by 0 bases and J by 1 base; unmatched bases: 9. CDR3 sequence reads: CASSQSVFRDSSYEQYF. The CDR3 DNA reads TGCGCCAGCAGTCAATCGGTTTTTCGGGACAGTTCCTACGAGCAGTACTTC.

This clonotype came up many times. The chain links TRBV7-2 to TRBJ2-7; 7 positions agree with TRBD1. This CDR3 region has 14 residues. Germline V CDR1 and CDR2: SGHTA, FQGNSA. J gave up 2 bases and V 5 bases, and 6 bases lay outside the gene matches. The CDR3 reads CASSPVGTAYEQYF. The CDR3 coding sequence is TGTGCCAGCAGCCCCGTGGGGACAGCCTACGAGCAGTACTTC.

The sample holds many counts of this clonotype. This chain connects TRBV27 to TRBJ2-7; maybe TRBD1 (5 bases). The CDR3 totals 14 residues. Trimming took off 3 bases at V and 2 bases at J, with 11 bases between the two ends. Per the germline V gene, CDR1 is MNHEY and CDR2 is SMNVEV (reference sequence). CDR3 residues: CASSFGAGPYEQYF. DNA for the CDR3: TGTGCCAGCAGTTTTGGGGCAGGGCCCTACGAGCAGTACTTC.

This clonotype qualifies as medium-sized (0.01 to 0.1%). The chain is built from TRBV18 and TRBJ2-3; D unclear. V was cut by 6 bases and J by 2 bases, with 6 bases left in between. The CDR3 extends over 12 amino acids. Per germline, CDR1 KGHSH and CDR2 LQKENI. The CDR3 reads CASSSVTDTQYF. As DNA, the CDR3 is TGTGCCAGCTCCTCCGTCACAGATACGCAGTATTTT.

This clonotype is medium-sized (0.01 to 0.1%). The J gene is TRBJ1-1, the V gene TRBV28; D gene unclear. CDR1 is MDHEN, CDR2 SYDVKM, per germline. This CDR3 has 14 amino acids. The V end lost 6 bases, the J end lost 4 bases, and 15 bases lay between the germline ends. The CDR3 loop reads CASRVEFLFTEAFF. In DNA, the CDR3 is TGTGCCAGCAGGGTAGAATTCCTCTTCACTGAAGCTTTCTTT.

This clonotype was seen repeatedly, ten times or more. The rearrangement links TRBV10-3 to TRBJ1-4, with TRBD1 identical over 7 bases. The J segment lost 5 bases and the V segment lost 0 bases, leaving 3 bases of the junction unmatched. Germline values: CDR1 ENHRY, CDR2 SYGVKD. There are 15 residues in the CDR3. The CDR3 here is CAISESGDRNEKLFF. The CDR3 DNA reads as TGTGCCATCAGTGAGTCTGGGGACAGAAATGAAAAACTGTTTTTT.

This clonotype qualifies as medium-sized. The chain combines TRBV7-6 with TRBJ2-1, with 8 bases aligning to TRBD2. The CDR3 extends over 16 amino acids. Germline assignment: CDR1 SGHVS and CDR2 FNYEAQ. Trimming took 2 bases from V and 7 from J; bases not matched to a gene: 10. The CDR3 sequence is CASSLLGGGLMNEQFF. CDR3 DNA sequence: TGTGCCAGCAGCTTACTCGGGGGGGGGTTGATGAATGAGCAGTTCTTC.

This rearrangement joins TRBV12-3 or TRBV12-4 to TRBJ2-4; D is undetermined. CDR3 length: 12 residues. The V end lost 3 bases, the J end lost 6 bases, and 6 bases lay between the germline ends. The CDR3, as DNA: TGTGCCAGCAGTTTGGTGGGAAACATTCAGTACTTC. This encodes CASSLVGNIQYF.

The table lists this clonotype with many counts. The V and J genes are TRBV6-2 or TRBV6-3 and TRBJ2-2; TRBD2 is a possible D gene (5 bases). Germline CDR1 reads MNHEY; CDR2 reads SVGEGT. The CDR3 extends over 17 amino acids. V was trimmed by 0 bases and J by 6 bases, leaving 17 bases between them. CDR3 DNA sequence: TGTGCCAGCAGTTACTCGAGTATCCGGGGAGTATCCGGGGAGCTGTTTTTT. Its protein product is CASSYSSIRGVSGELFF.

This clonotype was found many times. V is TRBV27 and J is TRBJ1-2; no clear D. Trimming pared 4 bases from V and 2 bases from J, leaving 20 bases between. Germline loops: CDR1 MNHEY, CDR2 SMNVEV (reference sequence). The CDR3 has 17 amino acids. The CDR3 region has the DNA TGTGCCAGCAGTTCCATTACCTTGGACGGAATAAACTATGGCTACACCTTC. Protein sequence: CASSSITLDGINYGYTF.

Relative to its sample, this clonotype is medium-sized (0.01 to 0.1%). The CDR3 DNA follows: TGTGCCAGCTCACCAGGGGGCTCGGGCAATCAGCCCCAGCATTTT. Its translation is CASSPGGSGNQPQHF. The chain carries TRBV18 and TRBJ1-5; maybe TRBD1 (6 bases). The CDR3 spans 15 residues. From germline, CDR1 is KGHSH and CDR2 LQKENI. V lost 2 bases and J 2 bases, leaving 10 bases between the germline ends. Supplemented by reference TRBV18 and TRBJ1-5, the full variable domain reads NAGVMQNPRHLVRRRGQEARLRCSPMKGHSHVYWYRQLPEEGLKFMVYLQKENIIDESGMPKERFSAEFPKEGPSILRIQQVVRGDSAAYFCASSPGGSGNQPQHFGDGTRLSIL.

This clonotype is judged large (0.1 to 1%). The chain carries TRBV12-3 or TRBV12-4 and TRBJ2-5; the D gene is possibly TRBD2 (6 bases). CDR3 size: 15 residues. V lost 0 bases and J 1 base, leaving 9 bases between the germline ends. CDR3 nucleotides: TGTGCCAGCAGTTTAGCGATAGCGGTCCAAGAGACCCAGTACTTC. It specifies CASSLAIAVQETQYF.

In this sample, this clonotype is medium-sized. The CDR3 DNA reads as TGTGCCAGCAGCCCATCGACGGGGGGAGGGCCCCAGCATTTT. The encoded protein is CASSPSTGGGPQHF. This chain connects TRBV7-2 to TRBJ1-5; D might be TRBD1 (5 bases). The V gene's germline CDR1 is SGHTA and CDR2 FQGNSA. CDR3 length: 14 residues. V was trimmed by 5 bases and J by 9 bases, leaving 17 bases between them.

This clonotype appeared many times. The rearrangement joins TRBV16 to TRBJ2-2, with no clear D. The V end lost 2 bases, the J end lost 3 bases, and 7 bases lay between the germline ends. Per the germline V gene, CDR1 is KGHSY and CDR2 is FQNENV. The CDR3 extends over 14 amino acids. CDR3 coding DNA: TGTGCCAGCAGCCAAACTGGGGACACCGGGGAGCTGTTTTTT. Amino acid sequence: CASSQTGDTGELFF. Full variable domain (outside the CDR3, taken from reference TRBV16 and TRBJ2-2): GEEVAQTPKHLVRGEGQKAKLYCAPIKGHSYVFWYQQVLKNEFKFLISFQNENVFDETGMPKERFSAKCLPNSPCSLEIQATKLEDSAVYFCASSQTGDTGELFFGEGSRLTVL.

This clonotype is medium-sized within its sample. The chain joins TRBV6-2 or TRBV6-3 to TRBJ1-1; D remains ambiguous. CDR3 length: 14 residues. Germline-derived CDR1 and CDR2 are MNHEY and SVGEGT. The germline V and J ends were trimmed by 0 bases and 7 bases, with 12 bases remaining between them. Here the CDR3 reads CASSYSGRENEAFF. The CDR3 DNA reads as TGTGCCAGCAGTTACTCAGGGAGGGAAAATGAAGCTTTCTTT.

Judged by abundance, this clonotype is medium-sized. The CDR3 sequence is CASSQDIGAREQFF. As DNA, the CDR3 is TGCGCCAGCAGCCAAGATATCGGGGCCCGGGAGCAGTTCTTC. V is TRBV4-3 and J is TRBJ2-1; tentatively, D is TRBD1 or TRBD2 (5 bases each). V dropped 0 bases and J dropped 10 bases, with 13 bases sitting between them. This CDR3 comprises 14 residues. Germline V gene data show CDR1 as LGHNA and CDR2 as YSLEER.